This T cell receptor beta chain comes out of a study of blood T cells in healthy people across ages. Overall study findings and caveats: Measured against age, TCR beta diversity per million T cells decreased in a roughly linear manner.

The CDR3 spans 16 residues. In germline, CDR1 is SGHRS, CDR2 YFSETQ. Sample-barcoded 5' priming and a J-beta primer mix drove a second PCR of roughly 6 to 12 cycles. TCRdb reprocessed the 5' RACE reads via MiXCR and lists one record per CDR3 protein. The sample shows some 900,000 distinct CDR3 sequences, about 30% of them seen only once. With respect to this clonotype: Its antigen remains unidentified.

The source is a woman of 80 years or more in good health. Sequenced: blood. The chain combines TRBV5-1 with TRBJ2-1; the match to TRBD2 covers 7 bases. The DNA end lines up better with TRBJ2-7; the J call may be wrong. The CDR3 reads CASSLAGGSTYNEQYF. The CDR3 bases are TGCGCCAGCAGCTTGGCCGGGGGGAGTACCTACAATGAGCAGTACTTC.